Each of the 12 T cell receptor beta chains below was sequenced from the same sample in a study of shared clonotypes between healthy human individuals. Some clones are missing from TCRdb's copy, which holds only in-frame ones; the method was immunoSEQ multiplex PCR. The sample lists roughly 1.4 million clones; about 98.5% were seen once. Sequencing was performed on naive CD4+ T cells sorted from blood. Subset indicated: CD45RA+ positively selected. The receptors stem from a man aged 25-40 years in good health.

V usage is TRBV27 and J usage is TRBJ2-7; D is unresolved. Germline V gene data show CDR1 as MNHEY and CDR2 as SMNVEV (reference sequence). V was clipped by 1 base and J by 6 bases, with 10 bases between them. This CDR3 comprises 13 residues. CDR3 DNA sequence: TGTGCCAGCAGTTTATTTGCCATATCCGAGCAGTACTTC. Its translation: CASSLFAISEQYF.

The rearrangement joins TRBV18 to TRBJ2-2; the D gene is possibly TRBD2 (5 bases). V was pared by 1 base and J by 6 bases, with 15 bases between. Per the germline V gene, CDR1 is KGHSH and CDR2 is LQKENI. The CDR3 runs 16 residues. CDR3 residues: CASSPLTTAGAGELFF. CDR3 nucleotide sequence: TGTGCCAGCTCACCACTTACAACGGCCGGGGCCGGGGAGCTGTTTTTT.

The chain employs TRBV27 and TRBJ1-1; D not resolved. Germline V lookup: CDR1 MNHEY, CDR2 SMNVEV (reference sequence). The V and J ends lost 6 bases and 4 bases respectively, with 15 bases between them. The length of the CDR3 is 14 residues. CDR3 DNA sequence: TGTGCCAGCAGCTCCTTTATCTTTGGCACTGAAGCTTTCTTT. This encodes CASSSFIFGTEAFF.

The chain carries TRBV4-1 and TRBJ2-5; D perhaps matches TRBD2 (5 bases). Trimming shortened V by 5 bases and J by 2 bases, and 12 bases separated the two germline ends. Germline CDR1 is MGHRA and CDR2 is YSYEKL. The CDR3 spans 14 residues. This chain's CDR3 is CASSSRLRQETQYF. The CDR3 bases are TGCGCCAGCAGCTCCCGACTACGACAAGAGACCCAGTACTTC.

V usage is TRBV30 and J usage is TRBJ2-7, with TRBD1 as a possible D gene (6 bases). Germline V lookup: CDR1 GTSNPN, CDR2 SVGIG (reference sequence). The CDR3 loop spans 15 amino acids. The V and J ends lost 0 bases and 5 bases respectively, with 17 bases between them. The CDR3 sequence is CAWSVGQPEIDEQYF. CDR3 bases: TGTGCCTGGAGTGTTGGACAGCCCGAAATAGACGAGCAGTACTTC.

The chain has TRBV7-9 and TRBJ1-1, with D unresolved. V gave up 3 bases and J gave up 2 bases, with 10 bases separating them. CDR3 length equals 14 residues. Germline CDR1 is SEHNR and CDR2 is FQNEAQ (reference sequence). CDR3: CASSFSAENTEAFF. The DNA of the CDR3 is TGTGCCAGCAGCTTTTCGGCAGAAAACACTGAAGCTTTCTTT.

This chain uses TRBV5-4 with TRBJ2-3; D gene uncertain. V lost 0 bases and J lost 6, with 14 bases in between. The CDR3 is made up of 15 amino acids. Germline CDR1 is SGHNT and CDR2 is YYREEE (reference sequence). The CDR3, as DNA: TGTGCCAGCAGCTTGGACGTGTTCCTGGGGGATACGCAGTATTTT. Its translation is CASSLDVFLGDTQYF.

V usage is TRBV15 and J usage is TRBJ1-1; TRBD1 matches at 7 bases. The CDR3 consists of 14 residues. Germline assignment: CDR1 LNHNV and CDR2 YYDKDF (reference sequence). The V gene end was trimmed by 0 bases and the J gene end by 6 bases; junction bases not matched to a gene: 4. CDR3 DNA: TGTGCCACCAGCAGAGAAGGGACAGTCGCTGAAGCTTTCTTT. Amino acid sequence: CATSREGTVAEAFF.

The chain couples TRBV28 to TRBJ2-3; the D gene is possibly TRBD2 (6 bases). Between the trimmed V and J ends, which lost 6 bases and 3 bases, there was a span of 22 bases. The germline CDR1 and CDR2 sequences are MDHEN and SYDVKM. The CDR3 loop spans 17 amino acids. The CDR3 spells CASRFSRWGEETDTQYF. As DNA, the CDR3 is TGTGCCAGCAGGTTTTCGAGGTGGGGGGAAGAGACAGATACGCAGTATTTT.

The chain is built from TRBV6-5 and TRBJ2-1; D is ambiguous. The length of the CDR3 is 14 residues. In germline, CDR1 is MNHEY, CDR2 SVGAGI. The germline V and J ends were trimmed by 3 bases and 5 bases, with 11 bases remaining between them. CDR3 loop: CASSYVAHNNEQFF. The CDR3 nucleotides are TGTGCCAGCAGTTATGTAGCCCACAACAATGAGCAGTTCTTC.

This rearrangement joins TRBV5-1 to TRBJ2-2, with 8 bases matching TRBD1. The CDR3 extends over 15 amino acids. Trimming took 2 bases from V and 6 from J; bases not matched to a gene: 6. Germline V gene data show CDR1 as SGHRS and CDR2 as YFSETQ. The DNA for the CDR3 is TGCGCCAGCAGCTTCGGACAGGGATCGTCCGGGGAGCTGTTTTTT. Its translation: CASSFGQGSSGELFF.

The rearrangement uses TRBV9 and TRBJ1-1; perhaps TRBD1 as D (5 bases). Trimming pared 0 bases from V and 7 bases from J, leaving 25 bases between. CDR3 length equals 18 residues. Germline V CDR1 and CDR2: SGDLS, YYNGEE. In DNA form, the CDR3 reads TGTGCCAGCAGCGTAGGCCGGGATTCCGTTATCCCAACAGGTGAAGCTTTCTTT. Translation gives CASSVGRDSVIPTGEAFF.